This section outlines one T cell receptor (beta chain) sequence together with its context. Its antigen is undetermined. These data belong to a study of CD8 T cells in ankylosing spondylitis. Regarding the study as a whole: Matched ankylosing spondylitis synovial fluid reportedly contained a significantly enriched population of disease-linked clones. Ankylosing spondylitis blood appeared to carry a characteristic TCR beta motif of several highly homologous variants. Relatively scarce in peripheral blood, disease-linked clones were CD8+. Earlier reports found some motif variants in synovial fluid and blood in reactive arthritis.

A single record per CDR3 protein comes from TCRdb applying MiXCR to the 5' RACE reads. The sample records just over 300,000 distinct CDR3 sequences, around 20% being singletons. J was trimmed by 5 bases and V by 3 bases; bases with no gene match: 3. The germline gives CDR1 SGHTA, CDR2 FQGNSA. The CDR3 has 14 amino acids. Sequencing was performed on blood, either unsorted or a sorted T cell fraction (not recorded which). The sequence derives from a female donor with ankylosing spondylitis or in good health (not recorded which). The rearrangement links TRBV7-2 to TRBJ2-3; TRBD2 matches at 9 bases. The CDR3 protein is CASSLGGRGDTQYF. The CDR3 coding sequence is TGTGCCAGCAGCTTGGGCGGGAGGGGAGATACGCAGTATTTT. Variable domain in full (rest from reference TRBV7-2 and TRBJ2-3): GAGVSQSPSNKVTEKGKDVELRCDPISGHTALYWYRQSLGQGLEFLIYFQGNSAPDKSGLPSDRFSAERTGGSVSTLTIQRTQQEDSAVYLCASSLGGRGDTQYFGPGTRLTVL.